Following are 27 T cell receptor beta chains from one sample sequenced in a study of blood T cell repertoires in COVID-19. The protocol was immunoSEQ multiplex PCR, while the TCRdb copy is restricted to in-frame clones and leaves out a portion. The table includes about 140,000 clones, about 80% detected once. The specimen was PBMCs or T cells enriched from blood (not recorded which). The receptors shown here come from a woman younger than 35 who had been exposed to COVID-19.

The chain is built from TRBV12-3 or TRBV12-4 and TRBJ2-1; D gene ambiguous. This CDR3 is built from 11 residues. Trimming pared 3 bases from V and 8 bases from J, leaving 5 bases between. The CDR3 coding sequence is TGTGCCAGCAGTTTTATCCATGAGCAGTTCTTC. Translation: CASSFIHEQFF.

V is TRBV12-5 and J is TRBJ2-2; weak D call: TRBD2 (5 bases). Trimming took 6 bases from V and 6 from J, leaving 14 bases between them. This CDR3 comprises 14 residues. In germline, CDR1 is LGHNT, CDR2 FRNRAP. This chain's CDR3 is CASGSREQSGELFF. The DNA for the CDR3 is TGTGCTAGTGGCTCTAGGGAGCAATCCGGGGAGCTGTTTTTT.

The chain carries TRBV19 and TRBJ2-7, with 8 bases matching TRBD1. Germline V gene sequence: CDR1 LNHDA, CDR2 SQIVND (reference sequence). Trimming took 8 bases from V and 3 from J; bases not matched to a gene: 9. This CDR3 is 14 amino acids long. The CDR3 reads CASATGDIYYEQYF. The CDR3 DNA sequence: TGTGCCAGTGCGACAGGGGACATTTACTACGAGCAGTACTTC. The whole variable domain, remainder taken from reference TRBV19 and TRBJ2-7, is DGGITQSPKYLFRKEGQNVTLSCEQNLNHDAMYWYRQDPGQGLRLIYYSQIVNDFQKGDIAEGYSVSREKKESFPLTVTSAQKNPTAFYLCASATGDIYYEQYFGPGTRLTVT.

The chain employs TRBV5-4 and TRBJ2-7, with TRBD1 as a possible D gene (5 bases). V lost 2 bases and J 1 base, leaving 10 bases between the germline ends. The CDR3 sequence is 14 residues long. Per germline, CDR1 SGHNT and CDR2 YYREEE (reference sequence). The CDR3: CASSLMDISYEQYF. The CDR3 DNA is TGTGCCAGCAGCTTAATGGACATATCCTACGAGCAGTACTTC.

The table lists this clone with a few counts. The chain joins TRBV4-3 to TRBJ2-7; 9 bases map to TRBD1. The CDR3 consists of 18 residues. V lost 0 bases, J lost 4 bases, and 13 bases stayed unmatched. Germline V lookup: CDR1 LGHNA, CDR2 YSLEER. Here the CDR3 DNA reads TGCGCCAGCAGCCAAGAAGCTCCCCCCGGGACAGGGATTTACGAGCAGTACTTC. Translating it yields CASSQEAPPGTGIYEQYF.

This sequence joins TRBV10-3 and TRBJ2-7, with D perhaps TRBD2 (6 bases). Germline-derived CDR1 and CDR2 are ENHRY and SYGVKD. The V end was cut by 8 bases, the J end by 0 bases, with 11 bases between. This CDR3 region has 13 residues. The CDR3 bases are TGTGCCATCGCTAGCGACGACTCCTACGAGCAGTACTTC. This codes for CAIASDDSYEQYF.

The gene calls are TRBV19 and TRBJ2-5; TRBD1 matches 11 bases. The CDR3 is 15 amino acids. Trimming at V came to 4 bases and at J to 5 bases, leaving 6 bases not matched to a gene. Per germline, CDR1 LNHDA and CDR2 SQIVND (reference sequence). CDR3 amino acids: CASSNGQGAWETQYF. The CDR3 nucleotides are TGTGCCAGTAGTAACGGACAGGGGGCGTGGGAGACCCAGTACTTC. Looking up the rest from reference TRBV19 and TRBJ2-5 gives the full variable domain: DGGITQSPKYLFRKEGQNVTLSCEQNLNHDAMYWYRQDPGQGLRLIYYSQIVNDFQKGDIAEGYSVSREKKESFPLTVTSAQKNPTAFYLCASSNGQGAWETQYFGPGTRLLVL.

J is TRBJ2-7 and V is TRBV7-2, with 10 nucleotides matching TRBD1. V lost 3 bases to trimming and J lost 5 bases; unmatched junction nucleotides: 4. CDR3 length equals 14 residues. The germline gives CDR1 SGHTA, CDR2 FQGNSA. CDR3 amino acids: CASSLTGGRDEQYF. CDR3 sequence (DNA): TGTGCCAGCAGCTTGACAGGGGGCAGGGACGAGCAGTACTTC.

This chain links TRBV11-2 with TRBJ1-5; D is uncertain. Trimming cost V 3 bases and J 3 bases, with 6 bases left between them. Per the germline V gene, CDR1 is SGHAT and CDR2 is FQNNGV. The CDR3 contains 13 residues. The CDR3 DNA reads TGTGCCAGCAGCTTTGAAGCCAATCAGCCCCAGCATTTT. This sequence encodes CASSFEANQPQHF.

This clone showed up just once. V usage is TRBV19 and J usage is TRBJ2-7, with 10 bases fitting TRBD1. The CDR3 totals 13 residues. Trimming removed 7 bases from V and 6 bases from J; junction bases left unmatched: 6. Germline V gene data show CDR1 as LNHDA and CDR2 as SQIVND (reference sequence). The CDR3 DNA reads as TGTGCCAGTACCGGGACAGGGGTGGGCGAGCAGTACTTC. This sequence encodes CASTGTGVGEQYF.

The gene calls are TRBV7-2 and TRBJ2-1, with 12 bases lining up with TRBD2. The V segment lost 4 bases and the J segment 7 bases; nucleotides outside the gene matches: 14. CDR3 length: 18 residues. Germline lookup yields CDR1 SGHTA and CDR2 FQGNSA. The CDR3: CASSSLFASGRGGNEQFF. CDR3 nucleotide sequence: TGTGCCAGCAGCTCCCTCTTCGCTAGCGGGAGGGGTGGGAATGAGCAGTTCTTC.

The chain joins TRBV4-3 to TRBJ1-2; D uncertain. From germline, CDR1 is LGHNA and CDR2 YSLEER. Trimming left V 3 bases short and J 8 bases short, with 19 bases between. This CDR3 is built from 15 residues. The CDR3 region has the DNA TGCGCCAGCAGCCATGGTAACCTCGACAAAGAGGGCTACACCTTC. Residues: CASSHGNLDKEGYTF.

As DNA, the CDR3 is TGTGCCAGCAGCTCACCCTCACCGGGACACCAGAACACTGAAGCTTTCTTT. Protein sequence: CASSSPSPGHQNTEAFF. This sequence joins TRBV28 and TRBJ1-1; TRBD1 is a possible D gene (6 bases). Germline V gene data show CDR1 as MDHEN and CDR2 as SYDVKM. The CDR3 is 17 amino acids. The V gene lost 6 bases and the J gene lost 1 base, with 21 bases spanning the gap.

V is TRBV24-1 and J is TRBJ2-3, with a weak D call TRBD2 (7 bases). CDR3 length equals 15 residues. Between the trimmed V and J ends, which lost 2 bases and 3 bases, there was a span of 11 bases. Germline CDR1 is KGHDR and CDR2 is SFDVKD. This CDR3 is CATSDSRGRTDTQYF. CDR3 sequence (DNA): TGTGCCACCAGTGATTCGCGGGGGCGAACAGATACGCAGTATTTT.

The CDR3 spells CASSLGTSGSHNEQFF. CDR3 DNA sequence: TGCGCCAGCAGCTTGGGGACTAGCGGGAGTCACAATGAGCAGTTCTTC. This chain uses TRBV5-1 with TRBJ2-1, with 13 bases that match TRBD2. The CDR3 has 16 amino acids. The V gene's germline CDR1 is SGHRS and CDR2 YFSETQ. J was trimmed by 5 bases and V by 0 bases; bases with no gene match: 2.

The chain combines TRBV11-1 with TRBJ2-7; no definite D call. In germline, CDR1 is SGHAT, CDR2 FQDESV (reference sequence). This CDR3 spans 16 amino acids. The germline V and J ends were trimmed by 2 bases and 1 base, with 15 bases remaining between them. CDR3 amino acids: CASSLNQALSSYEQYF. The CDR3 nucleotides are TGTGCCAGCAGCTTAAATCAGGCCCTCTCATCCTACGAGCAGTACTTC.

CDR3 sequence (DNA): TGTGCCAGCAGTACGGGGTGGGGCACTGAAGCTTTCTTT. Translation: CASSTGWGTEAFF. The chain combines TRBV28 with TRBJ1-1, with D unclear. This CDR3 has 13 amino acids. With 5 bases removed from V and 4 bases from J, the gap between germline ends came to 11 bases. The germline CDR1 and CDR2 sequences are MDHEN and SYDVKM.

This clone showed up just once. The chain recombines TRBV18 with TRBJ2-1; 11 bases align to TRBD1. The CDR3 spans 15 residues. V shed 3 bases and J 7 bases; nucleotides not matched to a gene: 5. Germline V gene data show CDR1 as KGHSH and CDR2 as LQKENI. This CDR3 reads CASSPTGTGGNEQFF. DNA of the CDR3: TGTGCCAGCTCACCCACAGGGACAGGGGGAAATGAGCAGTTCTTC. Combining the CDR3 with reference TRBV18 and TRBJ2-1 gives the whole variable domain NAGVMQNPRHLVRRRGQEARLRCSPMKGHSHVYWYRQLPEEGLKFMVYLQKENIIDESGMPKERFSAEFPKEGPSILRIQQVVRGDSAAYFCASSPTGTGGNEQFFGPGTRLTVL.

The J gene is TRBJ1-2, the V gene TRBV20-1; D not resolved. Trimming removed 5 bases from V and 9 bases from J, with 13 bases in between. Germline V gives CDR1 DFQATT, CDR2 SNEGSKA (reference sequence). CDR3 length: 11 residues. The CDR3 DNA sequence: TGCAGTGCTGGAAATACTAAGCGCTACACCTTC. Amino acid sequence: CSAGNTKRYTF.

This clone came up once. The V and J genes are TRBV9 and TRBJ1-3; maybe TRBD1 (5 bases). V lost 1 base, J lost 0 bases, and 11 bases lay in between. The CDR3 spans 16 residues. Germline lookup yields CDR1 SGDLS and CDR2 YYNGEE. In nucleotides, the CDR3 is TGTGCCAGCAGCGTAACAGGTCAGAGCTCTGGAAACACCATATATTTT. This codes for CASSVTGQSSGNTIYF. Full variable domain (missing parts from reference TRBV9 and TRBJ1-3): DSGVTQTPKHLITATGQRVTLRCSPRSGDLSVYWYQQSLDQGLQFLIQYYNGEERAKGNILERFSAQQFPDLHSELNLSSLELGDSALYFCASSVTGQSSGNTIYFGEGSWLTVV.

This clone was seen more than once but under ten times. The V call is TRBV29-1, the J call TRBJ1-5; TRBD1 matches at 12 bases. The CDR3 consists of 15 residues. Germline trimming cut 5 bases from V and 2 bases from J; bases unmatched to any gene: 4. Germline V CDR1 and CDR2: SQVTM, ANQGSEA. The CDR3, as DNA: TGCAGCGTTCGGGACAGGGGGCGAGGCAATCAGCCCCAGCATTTT. Amino acid sequence: CSVRDRGRGNQPQHF.

The CDR3 is CASSELGAGVNEQFF. The CDR3 DNA reads TGTGCCAGCAGTGAACTCGGAGCGGGCGTCAATGAGCAGTTCTTC. This chain joins TRBV2 and TRBJ2-1, with a possible D match to TRBD2 (6 bases). V gave up 2 bases and J gave up 6 bases, with 14 bases separating them. Germline V gene lookup returns CDR1 SNHLY and CDR2 FYNNEI. This CDR3 has 15 amino acids.

Here the CDR3 DNA reads TGTGCCAGCAGCTTTAACAGCCAAGAGACCCAGTACTTC. Residues: CASSFNSQETQYF. V usage is TRBV7-9 and J usage is TRBJ2-5; D is uncertain. With 3 bases removed from V and 1 base from J, the gap between germline ends came to 6 bases. This CDR3 has 13 amino acids. Per germline, CDR1 SEHNR and CDR2 FQNEAQ (reference sequence).

The CDR3 region has the DNA TGTGCCAGCAGGGGGACTAGCGGGAGAGACGAGACCCAGTACTTC. Amino acid sequence: CASRGTSGRDETQYF. The rearrangement joins TRBV2 to TRBJ2-5; 14 nucleotides agree with TRBD2. The CDR3 covers 15 residues. V lost 6 bases to trimming and J lost 5 bases; unmatched junction nucleotides: 5. Germline V gene data show CDR1 as SNHLY and CDR2 as FYNNEI.

V usage is TRBV5-1 and J usage is TRBJ1-1; D may be TRBD1 (6 bases). Deletions cut 2 bases from V and 11 bases from J, with 16 bases between. CDR1 and CDR2 from the germline V gene are SGHRS and YFSETQ. CDR3 length: 13 amino acids. The CDR3 here is CASSFSRGDQAFF. The CDR3, as DNA: TGCGCCAGCAGCTTCAGCAGGGGTGATCAGGCTTTCTTT.

V gene TRBV27 combines with J gene TRBJ2-1; 15 bases agree with TRBD2. The junction had 6 bases not matched to a gene; V was cut back by 6 bases and J by 9 bases. This CDR3 spans 15 amino acids. CDR1 and CDR2 from the germline V gene are MNHEY and SMNVEV (reference sequence). This chain's CDR3 is CASRWTSGRAAEQFF. The CDR3 coding sequence is TGTGCCAGCAGATGGACTAGCGGGAGGGCCGCTGAGCAGTTCTTC.

There are a few counts of this clone. The rearrangement links TRBV6-2 or TRBV6-3 to TRBJ2-7, with 10 bases identical to TRBD2. The germline V gene encodes CDR1 MNHEY and CDR2 SVGEGT. V was clipped by 6 bases and J by 1 base; unmatched bases: 3. The CDR3 has 14 residues. Here the CDR3 reads CASSLLAGSYEQYF. The CDR3 nucleotides are TGTGCCAGCAGCCTACTAGCGGGGTCCTACGAGCAGTACTTC.